The 8 T cell receptor beta chains reported below all come from one sample, sequenced in a study of T cell responses to AZD1222 COVID-19 vaccine. TCRdb's table, derived via immunoSEQ multiplex PCR, lists solely in-frame clones and lacks some. The sample carries roughly 56,000 clones, around 81% recorded once. The sample was peripheral blood, taken 28 days after the second AZD1222 dose. The receptors come from an adult who received the AZD1222 COVID-19 vaccine.

V and J are TRBV5-1 and TRBJ1-2, with TRBD1 matching 9 bases. Germline V gene lookup returns CDR1 SGHRS and CDR2 YFSETQ. This CDR3 contains 13 residues. V gave up 3 bases and J gave up 3 bases; unmatched junction bases: 0. In DNA form, the CDR3 reads TGCGCCAGCAGCTGGACAGGGGACTATGGCTACACCTTC. As protein: CASSWTGDYGYTF.

CDR3 protein: CACWDSDYEQYF. The CDR3 DNA is TGTGCCTGTTGGGACTCAGACTACGAGCAGTACTTC. The genes are TRBV30 and TRBJ2-7; weak D call: TRBD2 (6 bases). Germline V gives CDR1 GTSNPN, CDR2 SVGIG (reference sequence). Trimming removed 6 bases from V and 3 bases from J, with 12 bases in between. The CDR3 contains 12 residues.

The rearrangement joins TRBV6-5 to TRBJ2-3; 9 nucleotides align to TRBD2. The germline gives CDR1 MNHEY, CDR2 SVGAGI. The CDR3 covers 15 residues. Trimming removed 6 bases from V and 5 bases from J; junction bases left unmatched: 9. The CDR3: CASSIAGAVRDTQYF. For the CDR3, the DNA is TGTGCCAGCAGCATAGCGGGAGCGGTTAGAGATACGCAGTATTTT.

The chain uses TRBV7-2 and TRBJ2-6, with D maybe TRBD2 (5 bases). Germline assignment: CDR1 SGHTA and CDR2 FQGNSA. The CDR3 runs to 13 residues. The V end lost 9 bases, the J end lost 6 bases, and 12 bases lay between the germline ends. The CDR3 DNA follows: TGTGCCAGTCGAGGGAGTGTGGCCAACGTCCTGACTTTC. Encoded protein: CASRGSVANVLTF. Using reference TRBV7-2 and TRBJ2-6 for the parts outside the CDR3, the full variable domain is GAGVSQSPSNKVTEKGKDVELRCDPISGHTALYWYRQSLGQGLEFLIYFQGNSAPDKSGLPSDRFSAERTGGSVSTLTIQRTQQEDSAVYLCASRGSVANVLTFGAGSRLTVL.

The CDR3: CASSSTYGYTF. The DNA of the CDR3 is TGTGCCAGCAGCTCCACCTATGGCTACACCTTC. The chain is built from TRBV5-4 and TRBJ1-2; D not certain. V lost 3 bases and J 4 bases, leaving 4 bases between the germline ends. The CDR3 runs 11 residues. The V gene's germline CDR1 is SGHNT and CDR2 YYREEE (reference sequence).

This clone has just one count. V usage is TRBV7-2 and J usage is TRBJ2-7; 7 bases match TRBD2. J was trimmed by 1 base and V by 0 bases; bases with no gene match: 0. Germline CDR1 SGHTA, CDR2 FQGNSA. The CDR3 has 14 residues. CDR3 sequence (DNA): TGTGCCAGCAGCTTAGCGGGGGGGTCCTACGAGCAGTACTTC. Amino acid sequence: CASSLAGGSYEQYF.

The rearrangement links TRBV18 to TRBJ2-7, with D perhaps being TRBD1 or TRBD2 (5 bases each). Trimming stripped 0 bases from V and 6 bases from J, with 12 bases between. In germline, CDR1 is KGHSH, CDR2 LQKENI. There are 14 residues in the CDR3. The CDR3 protein is CASSPPATRGEQYF. The CDR3 nucleotides read TGTGCCAGCTCACCACCGGCAACTAGGGGCGAGCAGTACTTC.

This clone was detected only once. J is TRBJ2-1 and V is TRBV28, with TRBD1 as a possible D gene (5 bases). CDR3 length: 11 amino acids. Between the trimmed V and J ends, which lost 2 bases and 14 bases, there was a span of 10 bases. The V gene's germline CDR1 is MDHEN and CDR2 SYDVKM. The CDR3 protein is CASSLEQDEFF. The CDR3 DNA is TGTGCCAGCAGTTTAGAACAGGACGAGTTCTTC.